This passage covers 8 T cell receptor beta chains from one sample sequenced in a study of identical twins. TCRdb re-derived calls from the 5' RACE reads in MiXCR, one entry per CDR3 protein. Counted here are 510,000 or so distinct CDR3 sequences, 15% occurring once; the ten biggest clones make up 0.44%. These sequences were also reported in another study, on yellow fever vaccine responses in identical twins.

Sample: CD4+ T cells sorted from blood. These receptors were collected from a young woman in good health.

CDR3 DNA sequence: TGCGCCAGCGCCAGGGGCAGCCAAGAGACCCAGTACTTC. It yields the protein CASARGSQETQYF. This sequence joins TRBV5-1 and TRBJ2-5, with D maybe TRBD1 (6 bases). V dropped 7 bases and J dropped 1 base, with 11 bases sitting between them. The germline V gene has CDR1 SGHRS and CDR2 YFSETQ. CDR3 length: 13 residues.

The V gene is TRBV5-1, the J gene TRBJ2-1, with D uncertain. V shed 4 bases and J shed 10 bases, with 18 bases lying between them. Germline loops: CDR1 SGHRS, CDR2 YFSETQ. This CDR3 contains 14 residues. The CDR3 here is CASSHGLLLYEQFF. The CDR3 region has the DNA TGCGCCAGCAGCCACGGGCTTTTACTATACGAGCAGTTCTTC.

This clonotype turned up a few times. This sequence joins TRBV6-2 or TRBV6-3 and TRBJ2-2; D remains ambiguous. This CDR3 is 15 amino acids long. Trimming left V 1 base short and J 9 bases short, with 15 bases between. From germline, CDR1 is MNHEY and CDR2 SVGEGT. In DNA, the CDR3 is TGTGCCAGCAGTTACTTGGCCGAATACCGTCGGGAGCTGTTTTTT. Amino acid sequence: CASSYLAEYRRELFF.

This clonotype was observed a few times. The rearrangement links TRBV20-1 to TRBJ2-1; D perhaps matches TRBD2 (5 bases). V was clipped by 0 bases and J by 3 bases, with 21 bases between them. CDR3 length equals 18 residues. Germline loops: CDR1 DFQATT, CDR2 SNEGSKA (reference sequence). The CDR3 sequence is CSARDLKTIRANYNEQFF. DNA for the CDR3: TGCAGTGCTAGAGATCTTAAGACTATCCGGGCTAACTACAATGAGCAGTTCTTC.

This clonotype has more than one count but fewer than ten. This chain connects TRBV6-5 to TRBJ2-7; 7 positions agree with TRBD2. The CDR3 consists of 14 residues. Per germline, CDR1 MNHEY and CDR2 SVGAGI. The ends lost 0 bases at V and 6 bases at J; junction bases unmatched: 5. CDR3 loop: CASSYSGGSGEQYF. For the CDR3, the DNA is TGTGCCAGCAGTTACTCCGGGGGGAGTGGCGAGCAGTACTTC.

This clonotype was observed a few times. CDR3 loop: CASQLGTVRSTEAFF. The CDR3 bases are TGTGCCAGCCAACTGGGGACAGTTCGTTCCACTGAAGCTTTCTTT. The V gene is TRBV6-1, the J gene TRBJ1-1, with TRBD1 identical over 7 bases. With V trimmed by 8 bases and J by 4 bases, 13 bases remained unmatched. The germline gives CDR1 MNHNS, CDR2 SASEGT. This CDR3 region has 15 residues.

This clonotype showed up many times. This chain joins TRBV12-3 or TRBV12-4 and TRBJ2-3, with no clear D. Trimming removed 5 bases from V and 4 bases from J, with 7 bases in between. The CDR3 is 12 amino acids. In nucleotides, the CDR3 is TGTGCCAGCAGTGAACTCTCAGATACGCAGTATTTT. Amino acid sequence: CASSELSDTQYF.

This chain uses TRBV4-1 with TRBJ2-5; 10 bases map to TRBD2. Germline CDR1 reads MGHRA; CDR2 reads YSYEKL. The CDR3 covers 20 residues. V trimming: 3 bases; J trimming: 3 bases; junction bases outside the gene matches: 19. The CDR3 nucleotides are TGCGCCAGCAGCCACCAGCCCAGCGGGGGGGCCACCGCCAGTAAAGAGACCCAGTACTTC. Translation gives CASSHQPSGGATASKETQYF.